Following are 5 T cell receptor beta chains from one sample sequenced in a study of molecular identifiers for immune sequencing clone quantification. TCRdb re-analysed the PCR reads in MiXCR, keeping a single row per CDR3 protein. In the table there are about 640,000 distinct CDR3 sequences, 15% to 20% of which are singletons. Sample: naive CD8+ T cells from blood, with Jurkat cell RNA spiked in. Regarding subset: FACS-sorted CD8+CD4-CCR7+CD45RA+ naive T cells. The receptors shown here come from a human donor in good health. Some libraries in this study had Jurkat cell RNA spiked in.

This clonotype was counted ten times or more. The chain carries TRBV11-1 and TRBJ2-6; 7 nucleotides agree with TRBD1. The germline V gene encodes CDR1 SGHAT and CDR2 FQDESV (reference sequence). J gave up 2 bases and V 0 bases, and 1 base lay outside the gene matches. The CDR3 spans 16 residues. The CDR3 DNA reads TGTGCCAGCAGCTTAGCGAGGGGGCCTGGGGCCAACGTCCTGACTTTC. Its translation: CASSLARGPGANVLTF.

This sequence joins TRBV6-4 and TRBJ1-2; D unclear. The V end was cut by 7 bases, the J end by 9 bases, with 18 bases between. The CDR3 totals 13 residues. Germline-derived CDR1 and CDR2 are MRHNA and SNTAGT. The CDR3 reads CASNTKLDGSYTF. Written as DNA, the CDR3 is TGTGCCAGCAATACAAAGTTGGATGGAAGCTACACCTTC.

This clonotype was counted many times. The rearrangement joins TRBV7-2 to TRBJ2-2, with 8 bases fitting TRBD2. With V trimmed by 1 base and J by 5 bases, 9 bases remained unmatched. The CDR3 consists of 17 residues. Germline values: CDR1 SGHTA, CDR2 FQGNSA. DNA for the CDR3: TGTGCCAGCAGCTTAGTAGGACTAGCAGCCGAGACCGGGGAGCTGTTTTTT. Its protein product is CASSLVGLAAETGELFF.

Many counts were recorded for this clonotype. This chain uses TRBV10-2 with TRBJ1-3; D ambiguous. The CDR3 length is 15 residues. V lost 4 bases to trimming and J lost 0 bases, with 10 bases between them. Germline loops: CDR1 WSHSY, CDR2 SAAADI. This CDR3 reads CASSAAISSGNTIYF. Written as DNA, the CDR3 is TGCGCCAGCAGTGCGGCGATAAGCTCTGGAAACACCATATATTTT.

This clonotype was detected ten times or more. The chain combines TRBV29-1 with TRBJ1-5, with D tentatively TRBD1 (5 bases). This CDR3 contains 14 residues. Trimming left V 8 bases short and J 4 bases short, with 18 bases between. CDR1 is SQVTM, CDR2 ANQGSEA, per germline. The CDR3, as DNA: TGCAGCACCCAAGGGGATTGTGGAAATCAGCCCCAGCATTTT. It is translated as CSTQGDCGNQPQHF.